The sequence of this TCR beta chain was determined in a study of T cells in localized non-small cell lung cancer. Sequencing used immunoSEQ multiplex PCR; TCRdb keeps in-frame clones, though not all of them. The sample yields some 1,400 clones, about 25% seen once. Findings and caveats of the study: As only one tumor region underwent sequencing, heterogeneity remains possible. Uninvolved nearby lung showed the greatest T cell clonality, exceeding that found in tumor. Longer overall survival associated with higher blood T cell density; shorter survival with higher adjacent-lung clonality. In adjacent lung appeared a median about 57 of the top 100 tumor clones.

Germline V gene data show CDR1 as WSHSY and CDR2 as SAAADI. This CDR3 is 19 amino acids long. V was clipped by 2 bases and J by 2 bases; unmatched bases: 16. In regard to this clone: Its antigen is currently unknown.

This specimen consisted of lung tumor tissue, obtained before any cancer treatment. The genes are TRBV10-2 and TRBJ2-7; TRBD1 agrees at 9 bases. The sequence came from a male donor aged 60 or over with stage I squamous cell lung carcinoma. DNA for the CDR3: TGCGCCAGCAGTGAGCCGGAAGCCCCCGGGACAGGGAAGACCTACGAGCAGTACTTC. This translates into CASSEPEAPGTGKTYEQYF.